The 30 T cell receptor beta chains below come from one sample, sequenced in a study of vaccination effects on CD4 cells after COVID-19. Profiled with immunoSEQ multiplex PCR; TCRdb holds only in-frame clones, not every one. The sample has 35,000 to 45,000 clones, 66% seen once. These receptors are not linked to any known antigen. Sequencing in the ViraFEST assay came after antigen-specific CD4+ T cells had been expanded with viral peptide pools, which were used to stimulate PBMC. Following a roughly ten-day culture, CD4+ T cells were purified. Each vaccine recipient was nucleocapsid antibody negative and had no prior SARS-CoV-2 infection. Sequencing used CD4+ T cells from PBMCs cultured with HCoV-OC43 spike peptides, obtained before COVID-19 vaccination. As for subset: HCoV-OC43 spike overlapping peptide pool stimulation. All receptors derive from a human donor who received a COVID-19 vaccine.

This clone turned up a few times. The chain has TRBV25-1 and TRBJ2-7, with D possibly matching TRBD2 (5 bases). The CDR3 runs to 13 residues. The V and J ends lost 5 bases and 3 bases respectively, with 11 bases between them. Germline CDR1 and CDR2: MGHDK and SYGVNS. The CDR3: CASSQSGGYEQYF. In DNA form, the CDR3 reads TGTGCCAGCAGTCAATCAGGAGGCTACGAGCAGTACTTC.

The chain links TRBV6-4 to TRBJ1-4, with D possibly TRBD1 on 6 matching bases. Trimming took off 8 bases at V and 7 bases at J, with 17 bases between the two ends. Germline-derived CDR1 and CDR2 are MRHNA and SNTAGT. The CDR3 spans 14 residues. Here the CDR3 DNA reads TGTGCCAGCTCTACAGGGTATCCCGGTGAAAAACTGTTTTTT. Its translation: CASSTGYPGEKLFF.

This chain uses TRBV20-1 with TRBJ2-2; 8 nucleotides match TRBD2. This CDR3 has 16 residues. Trimming removed 3 bases from V and 0 bases from J; junction bases left unmatched: 6. Per the germline V gene, CDR1 is DFQATT and CDR2 is SNEGSKA (reference sequence). The CDR3 coding sequence is TGCAGTGCTAGTGACGGACTAGCCGCGAACACCGGGGAGCTGTTTTTT. It specifies CSASDGLAANTGELFF.

The chain links TRBV7-2 to TRBJ2-1, with D tentatively TRBD1 (8 bases). CDR1 SGHTA and CDR2 FQGNSA come from the germline V gene. This CDR3 is 13 amino acids long. The germline V and J ends were trimmed by 7 bases and 8 bases, with 15 bases remaining between them. In nucleotides, the CDR3 is TGTGCCAGCAACAGGGGGGGCGTCGATGAGCAGTTCTTC. It encodes CASNRGGVDEQFF.

This chain uses TRBV19 with TRBJ1-5; TRBD1 matches 9 bases. After removal of 3 bases from V and 5 bases from J, the junction contained 2 bases not matched to a gene. The CDR3 is made up of 14 amino acids. Per germline, CDR1 LNHDA and CDR2 SQIVND (reference sequence). The CDR3 DNA sequence: TGTGCCAGTAGTATCCGACAGGGGGATCAGCCCCAGCATTTT. Translation gives CASSIRQGDQPQHF. The complete variable domain, with remaining parts taken from reference TRBV19 and TRBJ1-5, reads DGGITQSPKYLFRKEGQNVTLSCEQNLNHDAMYWYRQDPGQGLRLIYYSQIVNDFQKGDIAEGYSVSREKKESFPLTVTSAQKNPTAFYLCASSIRQGDQPQHFGDGTRLSIL.

By sample share, this clone is large. The V and J genes are TRBV6-5 and TRBJ1-2, with D possibly TRBD1 on 5 matching bases. Germline V gene sequence: CDR1 MNHEY, CDR2 SVGAGI. V lost 2 bases and J lost 4, with 14 bases in between. The CDR3 is 15 residues long. The CDR3 region has the DNA TGTGCCAGCAGTTACGGGACCGTCGATCCCTATGGCTACACCTTC. This encodes CASSYGTVDPYGYTF.

The V and J genes are TRBV5-1 and TRBJ1-2; D ambiguous. The CDR3 extends over 15 amino acids. The V end was cut by 4 bases, the J end by 4 bases, with 17 bases between. CDR1 is SGHRS, CDR2 YFSETQ, per germline. The CDR3 DNA reads as TGCGCCAGCAGCCAACGGCTGGCAGGCCCCTATGGCTACACCTTC. Protein product: CASSQRLAGPYGYTF.

This clone was detected only a few times. The CDR3 protein is CASSFRGAVLDTQYF. The CDR3 nucleotides read TGTGCCAGCAGTTTCCGCGGGGCCGTTTTAGATACGCAGTATTTT. This chain connects TRBV6-6 to TRBJ2-3, with D possibly matching TRBD2 (6 bases). V lost 4 bases to trimming and J lost 5 bases, with 16 bases between them. CDR3 length equals 15 residues. CDR1 and CDR2 (germline): MNHNY, SVGAGI (reference sequence).

The rearrangement joins TRBV5-8 to TRBJ2-7; 12 nucleotides agree with TRBD2. Trimming took 5 bases from V and 4 from J; bases not matched to a gene: 4. The CDR3 is 14 residues long. Germline V gene data show CDR1 as SGHTS and CDR2 as YDEGEE. The CDR3 nucleotides read TGTGCCAGCAGGGGACTAGCGGGCTCTTACGAGCAGTACTTC. Amino acids: CASRGLAGSYEQYF.

This rearrangement joins TRBV29-1 to TRBJ2-4; D is possibly TRBD2 (6 bases). The V and J ends lost 0 bases and 2 bases respectively, with 8 bases between them. The CDR3 is 14 residues long. In germline, CDR1 is SQVTM, CDR2 ANQGSEA. DNA of the CDR3: TGCAGCGTTGAAGAGGCGGGAACCAAAAACATTCAGTACTTC. It yields the protein CSVEEAGTKNIQYF.

The V call is TRBV2, the J call TRBJ2-1; TRBD2 matches 9 bases. Germline lookup yields CDR1 SNHLY and CDR2 FYNNEI. V trimming: 5 bases; J trimming: 1 base; junction bases outside the gene matches: 0. The CDR3 runs to 14 residues. The DNA of the CDR3 is TGTGCCAGCAGTAGCGGGAGGTCCTACAATGAGCAGTTCTTC. Translating gives CASSSGRSYNEQFF.

The CDR3 nucleotides are TGCGCCAGCAGCGGCTACGGGGCGGATACGCAGTATTTT. Translated, it gives CASSGYGADTQYF. The chain recombines TRBV4-1 with TRBJ2-3; TRBD1 or TRBD2 may be the D gene (5 bases each). Germline assignment: CDR1 MGHRA and CDR2 YSYEKL. The CDR3 spans 13 residues. The V end lost 5 bases, the J end lost 6 bases, and 12 bases lay between the germline ends.

The chain combines TRBV5-1 with TRBJ2-2, with D possibly being TRBD2 (5 bases). The ends were cut back, 7 bases at V and 3 bases at J, with 16 bases in the middle. The CDR3 is 15 amino acids. CDR1 and CDR2 (germline): SGHRS, YFSETQ. In DNA, the CDR3 is TGCGCCAGCGGCGTGTCCCGGGGAGACACCGGGGAGCTGTTTTTT. This codes for CASGVSRGDTGELFF.

The chain links TRBV6-5 to TRBJ2-7; TRBD1 agrees at 11 bases. Germline V gene lookup returns CDR1 MNHEY and CDR2 SVGAGI. This CDR3 has 13 amino acids. V was pared by 7 bases and J by 3 bases, with 2 bases of the junction left unmatched. The CDR3 region is CASTGTGGYEQYF. DNA of the CDR3: TGTGCCAGCACCGGGACAGGGGGCTACGAGCAGTACTTC.

The CDR3 sequence is CATIAPRVLVFFHEKLFF. CDR3 bases: TGTGCCACCATTGCGCCCAGGGTCTTGGTCTTTTTTCATGAAAAACTGTTTTTT. V gene TRBV19 combines with J gene TRBJ1-4, with D maybe TRBD1 (5 bases). Germline CDR1 reads LNHDA; CDR2 reads SQIVND (reference sequence). Trimming left V 10 bases short and J 6 bases short, with 30 bases between. This CDR3 is built from 18 residues.

This clone was counted once. This chain joins TRBV25-1 and TRBJ1-3, with a possible D match to TRBD1 (6 bases). V lost 9 bases and J lost 4, with 16 bases in between. This CDR3 has 14 residues. Looked up from germline, CDR1 is MGHDK and CDR2 is SYGVNS. In DNA, the CDR3 is TGTGCCAGAACTCCAGGGGTGCGGGGAAACACCATATATTTT. This encodes CARTPGVRGNTIYF.

This sequence joins TRBV18 and TRBJ2-1; 8 positions match TRBD2. Germline V gives CDR1 KGHSH, CDR2 LQKENI. The CDR3 length is 19 residues. Trimming removed 4 bases from V and 2 bases from J; junction bases left unmatched: 16. The CDR3 reads CASSRPFFNGGGTYNEQFF. CDR3 bases: TGTGCCAGCTCACGACCCTTTTTTAACGGGGGGGGAACCTACAATGAGCAGTTCTTC.

V and J are TRBV5-4 and TRBJ1-3; tentative D call: TRBD1 (6 bases). Germline loops: CDR1 SGHNT, CDR2 YYREEE (reference sequence). The CDR3 extends over 13 amino acids. V lost 9 bases and J 0 bases, leaving 10 bases between the germline ends. The DNA for the CDR3 is TGTGCCACCCGACAGGTCTCTGGAAACACCATATATTTT. This sequence encodes CATRQVSGNTIYF.

The J gene is TRBJ1-2, the V gene TRBV12-3 or TRBV12-4; D unresolved. Between the trimmed V and J ends, which lost 3 bases and 5 bases, there was a span of 7 bases. This CDR3 contains 12 residues. This chain's CDR3 is CASSFDGYGYTF. The CDR3 nucleotides are TGTGCCAGCAGTTTCGACGGTTATGGCTACACCTTC.

This clone has just one count. The rearrangement uses TRBV27 and TRBJ2-6; D is ambiguous. This CDR3 is built from 14 residues. The germline V and J ends were trimmed by 5 bases and 0 bases, with 5 bases remaining between them. From germline, CDR1 is MNHEY and CDR2 SMNVEV (reference sequence). The CDR3 protein is CASSTSSGANVLTF. The CDR3 DNA reads TGTGCCAGCAGTACCAGCTCTGGGGCCAACGTCCTGACTTTC.

CDR3 nucleotides: TGCAGCGTTGGGGAGGGGGAGCTGTTTTTT. This codes for CSVGEGELFF. The genes are TRBV29-1 and TRBJ2-2; tentatively, D is TRBD2 (5 bases). The CDR3 runs to 10 residues. V lost 4 bases, J lost 8 bases, and 5 bases lay in between. CDR1 is SQVTM, CDR2 ANQGSEA, per germline.

This clone has only a few counts. The CDR3 nucleotides are TGTGCCAGCAGTGGAAGCTTTAGGACAGGGACCTACGAGCAGTACTTC. Translated, it gives CASSGSFRTGTYEQYF. The chain couples TRBV6-1 to TRBJ2-7; 8 nucleotides align to TRBD1. Trimming took 4 bases from V and 2 from J; bases not matched to a gene: 10. Per germline, CDR1 MNHNS and CDR2 SASEGT. The CDR3 is made up of 16 amino acids.

This clone was detected only a few times. The gene calls are TRBV5-8 and TRBJ1-1; a possible D gene is TRBD1 (5 bases). Germline values: CDR1 SGHTS, CDR2 YDEGEE. The CDR3 contains 16 residues. Trimming removed 4 bases at V and 2 bases at J, with 18 bases between. The CDR3 nucleotides are TGTGCCAGCAGCCTGGGGGGGACGGGGTTTAACACTGAAGCTTTCTTT. Protein product: CASSLGGTGFNTEAFF. Drawing the rest from reference TRBV5-8 and TRBJ1-1, the complete variable domain is EAGVTQSPTHLIKTRGQQATLRCSPISGHTSVYWYQQALGLGLQFLLWYDEGEERNRGNFPPRFSGRQFPNYSSELNVNALELEDSALYLCASSLGGTGFNTEAFFGQGTRLTVV.

The genes are TRBV7-2 and TRBJ2-1; 7 bases align to TRBD1. Trimming cost V 1 base and J 8 bases; bases outside gene matches: 11. Germline-derived CDR1 and CDR2 are SGHTA and FQGNSA. This CDR3 is built from 16 residues. CDR3 bases: TGTGCCAGCAGCTTAGATCGACGACAGGGTAAGCATGAGCAGTTCTTC. The encoded protein is CASSLDRRQGKHEQFF.

This clone was picked up a small number of times. The rearrangement joins TRBV29-1 to TRBJ1-1; a possible D gene is TRBD1 (5 bases). The V gene's germline CDR1 is SQVTM and CDR2 ANQGSEA. V lost 3 bases and J lost 1, with 12 bases in between. This CDR3 region has 14 residues. The CDR3: CSVEGRAANTEAFF. The CDR3 DNA sequence: TGCAGCGTTGAGGGCAGGGCTGCGAACACTGAAGCTTTCTTT.

The chain recombines TRBV4-1 with TRBJ1-5; no reliable D call. This CDR3 has 14 amino acids. V gave up 1 base and J gave up 3 bases, with 7 bases separating them. CDR1 and CDR2 (germline): MGHRA, YSYEKL. For the CDR3, the DNA is TGCGCCAGCAGCCAAGGAGGCTCCAATCAGCCCCAGCATTTT. Amino acid sequence: CASSQGGSNQPQHF.

V gene TRBV4-1 combines with J gene TRBJ1-3; D uncertain. V was pared by 1 base and J by 0 bases, with 13 bases between. Germline V gene data show CDR1 as MGHRA and CDR2 as YSYEKL. The CDR3 contains 17 residues. CDR3: CASSQGWAWLSGNTIYF. CDR3 DNA: TGCGCCAGCAGCCAAGGCTGGGCATGGCTCTCTGGAAACACCATATATTTT.

With respect to this clone: This likely comes from a read error, as the CDR3 has no conserved phenylalanine or tryptophan at its end. Because the CDR3's place on the DNA is in doubt, the DNA is left out and the CDR3 is given as listed by TCRdb. This rearrangement joins TRBV20-1 to TRBJ2-2; the table assigns TRBD2, which was not confirmed against the DNA. CDR1 and CDR2 (germline): DFQATT, SNEGSKA (reference sequence). The CDR3 adds up to 10 amino acids, both ends counted. This chain's CDR3 is CSARNTGTLV.

The V gene is TRBV6-2 or TRBV6-3, the J gene TRBJ1-5, with a tentative D call TRBD1 (5 bases). The V gene lost 2 bases and the J gene lost 4 bases, with 6 bases spanning the gap. Germline CDR1 and CDR2: MNHEY and SVGEGT. This CDR3 spans 13 amino acids. In DNA, the CDR3 is TGTGCCAGCAGTTACGGGGGGAATCAGCCCCAGCATTTT. Its translation is CASSYGGNQPQHF.

The chain couples TRBV9 to TRBJ1-1, with D possibly TRBD1 on 5 matching bases. V was trimmed by 3 bases and J by 11 bases, leaving 14 bases between them. The CDR3 covers 12 residues. Germline V gene lookup returns CDR1 SGDLS and CDR2 YYNGEE. CDR3 loop: CASSAPARGAFF. Written as DNA, the CDR3 is TGTGCCAGCAGCGCTCCGGCCCGGGGCGCTTTCTTT.